The source of this TCR beta chain is a study of PD-1 blockade in classical Hodgkin lymphoma. Libraries were prepared by immunoSEQ multiplex PCR; TCRdb keeps only in-frame clonotypes and omits some of them. This sample carries about 59,000 clones, over 85% of them seen once, and the ten largest clones take around 9.7%. A word on this clone: Antigen: not known.

Findings of the study overall: Repertoire differences have undefined causes, possibly disease activity or prior therapy. Patients were excluded if nivolumab began under 1 year after ASCT (the autologous transplant). At baseline, newly diagnosed patients reportedly showed less TCR diversity than healthy donors.

Germline assignment: CDR1 KGHSH and CDR2 LQKENI. The CDR3 is 15 amino acids. The ends were cut back, 1 base at V and 1 base at J, with 10 bases in the middle. All trial patients relapsed after autologous stem cell transplantation. The sequencing used peripheral blood mononuclear cells (PBMCs), collected at baseline. The chain recombines TRBV18 with TRBJ2-5, with D hard to call. This TCR was recovered from a human donor with classical Hodgkin lymphoma. The CDR3 loop is CASSPRATIQETQYF. CDR3 nucleotide sequence: TGTGCCAGCTCACCACGGGCGACAATCCAAGAGACCCAGTACTTC. Complete variable domain (other parts from reference TRBV18 and TRBJ2-5): NAGVMQNPRHLVRRRGQEARLRCSPMKGHSHVYWYRQLPEEGLKFMVYLQKENIIDESGMPKERFSAEFPKEGPSILRIQQVVRGDSAAYFCASSPRATIQETQYFGPGTRLLVL.